This T cell receptor beta chain was identified in a study of CD8 T cells in ankylosing spondylitis. V dropped 3 bases and J dropped 1 base, with 3 bases sitting between them. The CDR3 extends over 11 amino acids. CDR1 and CDR2 from the germline V gene are DFQATT and SNEGSKA (reference sequence). MiXCR, applied by TCRdb to the 5' RACE reads, yields one record per CDR3 protein. The sample holds about 24,000 distinct CDR3 sequences, 10% to 15% seen once. This clonotype appeared many times. This sequence originates from a male donor with ankylosing spondylitis or in good health (not recorded which). The source material was blood. This chain joins TRBV20-1 and TRBJ1-1; D remains unclear. For the CDR3, the DNA is TGCAGTGCTAGGGCGAACACTGAAGCTTTCTTT. Its protein is CSARANTEAFF.